A single sample is the source of the 7 T cell receptor beta chains below, sequenced in a study of monozygotic twins with inflammatory bowel disease (dated by TCRdb to the late 2010s). Library prep was done by 5' RACE. The instrument was an Illumina HiSeq 2500. TCRdb reprocessed the reads; each CDR3 protein sequence makes one entry, and DNA is unavailable. The table for this sample lists some 210,000 distinct CDR3 sequences. Approximately 1.6% of the sample comes from the top ten. Input material: blood. These receptors all come from a human donor with ulcerative colitis or Crohn's disease, or a healthy co-twin of an affected twin (not recorded which).

The chain combines TRBV7-9 with TRBJ2-2; TCRdb gives TRBD2 as the D gene, but with no DNA this cannot be confirmed. The CDR3 is 17 residues long. The V gene's germline CDR1 is SEHNR and CDR2 FQNEAQ (reference sequence). This CDR3 is CASSLLAGALGTGELFF.

The genes are TRBV7-3 and TRBJ2-2; TCRdb returns TRBD2, unconfirmable since there is no DNA. The V gene's germline CDR1 is SGHTA and CDR2 FQGTGA. This CDR3 comprises 17 residues. The CDR3 reads CASSLSAQRGGTGELFF.

The rearrangement links TRBV9 to TRBJ2-2; TCRdb picks TRBD1, but there is no DNA to check that call. Germline CDR1 reads SGDLS; CDR2 reads YYNGEE. This CDR3 is built from 15 residues. This chain's CDR3 is CASSQSQGRTGELFF. Full variable domain (missing parts from reference TRBV9 and TRBJ2-2): DSGVTQTPKHLITATGQRVTLRCSPRSGDLSVYWYQQSLDQGLQFLIQYYNGEERAKGNILERFSAQQFPDLHSELNLSSLELGDSALYFCASSQSQGRTGELFFGEGSRLTVL.

The chain uses TRBV11-3 and TRBJ2-3; the D gene TCRdb calls, TRBD1, cannot be checked with no DNA. Germline CDR1 is SGHNT and CDR2 is YENEEA. The CDR3 runs to 16 residues. CDR3: CASSSGRGLWADTQYF.

The chain employs TRBV5-6 and TRBJ2-2; TCRdb picks TRBD1, but there is no DNA to check that call. CDR3 size: 15 residues. Per germline, CDR1 SGHDT and CDR2 YYEEEE. CDR3 amino acids: CASSLMDRVTGELFF.

The rearrangement links TRBV29-1 to TRBJ1-2; the TCRdb D gene call, TRBD1, has no DNA to confirm it. This CDR3 region has 12 residues. Germline CDR1 and CDR2: SQVTM and ANQGSEA. CDR3 sequence reads: CSVSGVDYGYTF.

The chain employs TRBV29-1 and TRBJ1-2; the D call of TRBD1 rests on TCRdb alone, since no DNA is present to check it. The CDR3 loop spans 12 amino acids. From germline, CDR1 is SQVTM and CDR2 ANQGSEA. The CDR3 here is CSVGDREDGYTF. Full variable domain (remainder filled in from reference TRBV29-1 and TRBJ1-2): SAVISQKPSRDICQRGTSLTIQCQVDSQVTMMFWYRQQPGQSLTLIATANQGSEATYESGFVIDKFPISRPNLTFSTLTVSNMSPEDSSIYLCSVGDREDGYTFGSGTRLTVV.